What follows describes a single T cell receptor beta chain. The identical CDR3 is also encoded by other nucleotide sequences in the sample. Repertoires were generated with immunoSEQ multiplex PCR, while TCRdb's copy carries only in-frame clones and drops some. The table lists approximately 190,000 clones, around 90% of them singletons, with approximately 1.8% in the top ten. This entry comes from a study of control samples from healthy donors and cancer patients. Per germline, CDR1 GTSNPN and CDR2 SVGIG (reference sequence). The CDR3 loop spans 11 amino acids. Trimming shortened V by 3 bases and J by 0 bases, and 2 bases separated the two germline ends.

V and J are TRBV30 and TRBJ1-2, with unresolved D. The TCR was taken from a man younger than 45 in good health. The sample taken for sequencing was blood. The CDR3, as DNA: TGTGCCTGGAGCACTAACTATGGCTACACCTTC. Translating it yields CAWSTNYGYTF.